This is a list of T cell receptor beta chains from one sample in a study of blood T cell repertoires in COVID-19. The table came from immunoSEQ multiplex PCR; TCRdb's copy has only in-frame clones and leaves some out. The sample lists 300,000 to 400,000 clones; approximately 87% were seen once. Sequencing was performed on peripheral blood. The receptors shown here come from a woman in her 30s with COVID-19, enrolled during active disease. CDR3s include the opening cysteine and the closing phenylalanine or tryptophan. A D gene is named only where the DNA matches it firmly. Not every row has a clone size; where given, it reads once, few, many or a size class.

J	V	length	D	size	DNA	CDR3
TRBJ1-2	TRBV27	15	TRBD1	once	TGTGCCAGCAGTCCAGGGACAGGCTTTAACTATGGCTACACCTTC	CASSPGTGFNYGYTF
TRBJ1-4	TRBV6-6	15	TRBD1	.	TGTGCCAGCAGCTCCCGGACAGGGGAAAATGAAAAACTGTTTTTT	CASSSRTGENEKLFF
TRBJ1-1	TRBV11-2	15	.	once	TGTGCCAGCAGCTCCCGGGGAAGGATGAACACTGAAGCTTTCTTT	CASSSRGRMNTEAFF
TRBJ1-5	TRBV6-2/TRBV6-3	16	TRBD1	few	TGTGCCAGCAGTCACCGGACAGGGGGTCCCGGACAGCCCCAGCATTTT	CASSHRTGGPGQPQHF
TRBJ2-3	TRBV7-2	15	.	.	TGTGCCAGCAGCTCGGGCCTCGGGAGCCTGGGTACGCAGTATTTT	CASSSGLGSLGTQYF
TRBJ1-2	TRBV28	13	.	.	TGTGCCAGCACTTCCTCAGGGGTGGATGGCTACACCTTC	CASTSSGVDGYTF
TRBJ2-7	TRBV25-1	16	TRBD1	once	TGTGCCAGCAGTGAATGGGGAGACAGGGCCCCCTACGAGCAGTACTTC	CASSEWGDRAPYEQYF
TRBJ1-4	TRBV7-7	13	.	.	TGTGCCAGCAGCAAAGACACGACTGAAAAACTGTTTTTT	CASSKDTTEKLFF
TRBJ2-1	TRBV5-1	14	TRBD1	.	TGCGCCAGCAGCTTGGTGGACAGGGCGCAGTGGAAGTTCTTC	CASSLVDRAQWKFF
TRBJ1-5	TRBV2	17	.	.	TGTGCCAGCAGTGTCCCCCCAGGACAAGGCAGCAATCAGCCCCAGCATTTT	CASSVPPGQGSNQPQHF
TRBJ2-7	TRBV3-1/TRBV3-2	15	TRBD2	few	TGTGCCAGCAGCCAATTCGCTAGCGGCTCCTACGAGCAGTACTTC	CASSQFASGSYEQYF
TRBJ1-1	TRBV6-5	13	.	.	TGTGCCAGCAATCAGGGCAGGCAGACTGAAGCTTTCTTT	CASNQGRQTEAFF
TRBJ2-5	TRBV5-4	16	TRBD1	.	TGTGCCAGCAGCTTAACAGGGGTGGGGTTCCAAGAGACCCAGTACTTC	CASSLTGVGFQETQYF
TRBJ1-2	TRBV7-6	17	TRBD1	.	TGTGCCAGCAGCTTAGTTCGGGCAGGACAGGGTAACTATGGCTACACCTTC	CASSLVRAGQGNYGYTF
TRBJ2-7	TRBV19	14	TRBD1	.	TGTGCCAGTAGTATAGATCCCAGGGGGTACGAGCAGTACTTC	CASSIDPRGYEQYF
TRBJ1-1	TRBV5-4	15	TRBD1	.	TGTGCCAGCAGCTTGGGGACAGGTGCGAACACTGAAGCTTTCTTT	CASSLGTGANTEAFF
TRBJ1-5	TRBV12-2	19	.	once	TGTGCAAGTCGCTTAGACCTGGGGACAGGGGGCGGTGGCAATCAGCCCCAGCATTTT	CASRLDLGTGGGGNQPQHF
TRBJ2-7	TRBV2	14	.	.	TGTGCCAGTGGGGACTCTTTAAGCTCCTACGAGCAGTACTTC	CASGDSLSSYEQYF
TRBJ1-1	TRBV30	16	.	.	TGTGCCTTCCATGGGGGAGACCCGGGGGTAGTAACTGAAGCTTTCTTT	CAFHGGDPGVVTEAFF
TRBJ1-5	TRBV28	14	.	.	TGTGCCAGCAGTTTATCGGGGGAGGATCAGCCCCAGCATTTT	CASSLSGEDQPQHF
TRBJ1-1	TRBV11-2	16	TRBD1	.	TGTGCCAGCAGCTTAGGGACAGGGAAAGTGGACACTGAAGCTTTCTTT	CASSLGTGKVDTEAFF
TRBJ1-5	TRBV29-1	13	TRBD1	.	TGCAGCGTTGCAGGGGGCTACAATCAGCCCCAGCATTTT	CSVAGGYNQPQHF
TRBJ1-5	TRBV28	20	TRBD1	once	TGTGCCAGCAGTTACCCTTTTGGAACAGGGGGCCCCTATAGCAATCAGCCCCAGCATTTT	CASSYPFGTGGPYSNQPQHF
TRBJ2-2	TRBV10-1	17	TRBD2	.	TGCGCCAGCAGTGATAGGGGACTAGCGGAAAACACCGGGGAGCTGTTTTTT	CASSDRGLAENTGELFF
TRBJ2-5	TRBV3-1/TRBV3-2	15	.	once	TGTGCCAGCAGCCCTGGGGCTAGCGAGCAAGAGACCCAGTACTTC	CASSPGASEQETQYF
TRBJ2-2	TRBV18	17	.	few	TGTGCCAGCTCACCATCGGTGGGGGCGGATTCTCCCGGGGAGCTGTTTTTT	CASSPSVGADSPGELFF
TRBJ2-2	TRBV27	14	.	.	TGTGCCAGCAGTTTCAACTTCTATGGCGGGGAGCTGTTTTTT	CASSFNFYGGELFF
TRBJ1-2	TRBV6-5	13	.	.	TGTGCCAGCTCCCCATGGCTTAACTATGGCTACACCTTC	CASSPWLNYGYTF
TRBJ2-2	TRBV3-1/TRBV3-2	18	.	.	TGTGCCAGCAGCCAAGGAAAGGGGGGGGCCAGGGGCACCGGGGAGCTGTTTTTT	CASSQGKGGARGTGELFF
TRBJ2-1	TRBV6-5	15	TRBD2	.	TGTGCCAGCAGTCCCGGACTAGCGGAGTCCAATGAGCAGTTCTTC	CASSPGLAESNEQFF
TRBJ1-1	TRBV28	14	.	.	TGTGCCAGCAGCTCAGGGATCCTGAACACTGAAGCTTTCTTT	CASSSGILNTEAFF
TRBJ2-7	TRBV21-1	16	.	once	TGTGCCAGCAGCAAAGCGCTCGCGGGAGGCTCCTACGAGCAGTACTTC	CASSKALAGGSYEQYF
TRBJ2-3	TRBV7-6	11	.	.	TGTGCCAGCAGCTCATTTGATACGCAGTATTTT	CASSSFDTQYF
TRBJ1-4	TRBV7-9	11	TRBD1	.	TGTGCCAGCACGATGGGACAGGGGTGGTTTTTT	CASTMGQGWFF
TRBJ1-1	TRBV28	16	TRBD1	.	TGTGCCAGCAGTCCCCAACGGACAGGGGGACGGACTGAAGCTTTCTTT	CASSPQRTGGRTEAFF
TRBJ1-1	TRBV13	13	TRBD1	.	TGTGCCAGCAGCTTCGACAGGGACATCGAAGCTTTCTTT	CASSFDRDIEAFF
TRBJ1-1	TRBV2	13	.	few	TGTGCCAGCAGTCGGACAGAGAACACTGAAGCTTTCTTT	CASSRTENTEAFF
TRBJ2-3	TRBV5-1	17	.	.	TGCGCCAGCAGCCCAGCCATCACAGGGAGTAGCACAGATACGCAGTATTTT	CASSPAITGSSTDTQYF
TRBJ2-6	TRBV5-1	18	TRBD2	.	TGCGCCAGCAGCTTCGGACTAGCGGGAGTTCGCTGGGCCAACGTCCTGACTTTC	CASSFGLAGVRWANVLTF
TRBJ1-1	TRBV30	12	.	.	TGTGCCCGGGTGAGGTTGAACACTGAAGCTTTCTTT	CARVRLNTEAFF
TRBJ2-2	TRBV27	13	.	.	TGTGCCAGCAGTCTCGCGAACACCGGGGAGCTGTTTTTT	CASSLANTGELFF
TRBJ2-7	TRBV2	15	TRBD2	.	TGTGCCAGCACCCCGGGGGCGGGAGGCCTCTACGAGCAGTACTTC	CASTPGAGGLYEQYF
TRBJ1-2	TRBV6-5	11	.	.	TGTGCCAGCAGGGGGCTCTATGGCTACACCTTC	CASRGLYGYTF
TRBJ2-7	TRBV5-1	14	TRBD1	.	TGCGCCAGCAGCTTGGGGACAGGGAACTACGAGCAGTACTTC	CASSLGTGNYEQYF
TRBJ2-1	TRBV9	16	.	.	TGTGCCAGCAGCGTAGATGGGAGTGGAGAGCGGAGTGAGCAGTTCTTC	CASSVDGSGERSEQFF
TRBJ2-7	TRBV6-5	13	TRBD1	.	TGTGCCAGCACTAGGACAGGGACCTACGAGCAGTACTTC	CASTRTGTYEQYF
TRBJ1-2	TRBV27	13	.	.	TGTGCCAGCGGGGTCGGGGTAAACTATGGCTACACCTTC	CASGVGVNYGYTF
TRBJ1-2	TRBV15	14	TRBD1	.	TGTGCCACCAGCCGTGACAGGGGGCAGGGGGGCTACACCTTC	CATSRDRGQGGYTF
TRBJ1-1	TRBV30	12	TRBD1	.	TGTGCCTGGACAGGGGGGAACACTGAAGCTTTCTTT	CAWTGGNTEAFF
TRBJ2-1	TRBV24-1	17	TRBD2	.	TGTGCCACCAGTGAACGGACTAGCGGGCTCTCCTACAATGAGCAGTTCTTC	CATSERTSGLSYNEQFF
TRBJ1-2	TRBV19	13	.	.	TGTGCCAGTAGTACCTCAGGGGTCTATGGCTACACCTTC	CASSTSGVYGYTF
TRBJ1-1	TRBV30	13	TRBD1	.	TGTGCCTGGAGAGACGACAGGGGCGCTGAAGCTTTCTTT	CAWRDDRGAEAFF
TRBJ2-7	TRBV6-5	14	.	.	TGTGCCAGCAGTTATGAGGGAATCTCCTACGAGCAGTACTTC	CASSYEGISYEQYF
TRBJ2-7	TRBV19	15	TRBD1	once	TGTGCCAGTAGTACTGGACAGGGTCTGTCCCTCGAGCAGTACTTC	CASSTGQGLSLEQYF
TRBJ2-1	TRBV7-2	15	TRBD2	.	TGTGCCAGCAGCTTTCCTAGCGGGCTCTACAATGAGCAGTTCTTC	CASSFPSGLYNEQFF
TRBJ2-1	TRBV7-6	21	TRBD2	.	TGTGCCAGCAGCCCATCGCGCCTAGTGGGCGGGAGAGGGACGTCTTACAATGAGCAGTTCTTC	CASSPSRLVGGRGTSYNEQFF
TRBJ1-1	TRBV18	14	.	once	TGTGCCAGCTCACGCGACACCTCGAACACTGAAGCTTTCTTT	CASSRDTSNTEAFF
TRBJ1-4	TRBV19	15	.	.	TGTGCCAGCAATGAACAGGGCCGAACTAATGAAAAACTGTTTTTT	CASNEQGRTNEKLFF
TRBJ2-7	TRBV4-2	15	TRBD2	.	TGTGCCAGCAGCGCCGGGACTAGCGGTACCTACGAGCAGTACTTC	CASSAGTSGTYEQYF